Listed below are T cell receptor beta chains from one sample, sequenced in a study of vaccination and CD4 T cells after COVID-19. TCRdb passed the PCR reads through MiXCR, listing each CDR3 protein once. The table lists 28,000 or so distinct CDR3 sequences, around 50% of them singletons. The sample was CD4+ T cells from blood, taken about 7 months after SARS-CoV-2 vaccination. These receptors all come from a human donor who had recovered from COVID-19. Each CDR3 is given with its conserved first and last residue. A D gene is named only where the DNA matches it firmly. Some rows have no size entry. The others give once, few or many, or a class for an expanded clone.

clone_size,v_call,d_call,j_call,cdr3_aa,cdr3_nt
NA,TRBV2,NA,TRBJ2-5,CASRGEETQYF,TGTGCCAGCAGAGGGGAAGAGACCCAGTACTTC
NA,TRBV6-2/TRBV6-3,NA,TRBJ1-6,CASSPLRDHVPPLHF,TGTGCCAGCAGTCCTCTGAGGGACCATGTGCCACCCCTCCACTTT
few,TRBV28,NA,TRBJ2-1,CASRTGLRGNEQFF,TGTGCCAGCAGGACAGGTCTGAGAGGCAATGAGCAGTTCTTC
NA,TRBV6-1,NA,TRBJ1-5,CASNLDVTRYQPQHF,TGTGCCAGCAATCTGGACGTCACTCGATATCAGCCCCAGCATTTT
medium-sized,TRBV6-4,TRBD1,TRBJ2-3,CASSGTGGADTQYF,TGTGCCAGCAGTGGGACAGGGGGCGCAGATACGCAGTATTTT
NA,TRBV4-1,NA,TRBJ1-3,CASSQTASGNTIYF,TGCGCCAGCAGCCAGACGGCGTCTGGAAACACCATATATTTT
few,TRBV28,TRBD1,TRBJ1-1,CASGIRGLEAFF,TGTGCCAGCGGTATCAGGGGGCTTGAGGCTTTCTTT
NA,TRBV12-3/TRBV12-4,TRBD2,TRBJ2-7,CASSLGTSGSYEQYF,TGTGCCAGCAGTTTGGGTACTAGCGGCTCCTACGAGCAGTACTTC
NA,TRBV4-1,NA,TRBJ1-5,CASSQVQGSNQPQHF,TGCGCCAGCAGCCAAGTCCAGGGTAGCAATCAGCCCCAGCATTTT
few,TRBV6-2/TRBV6-3,NA,TRBJ1-5,CASRRSNQPQHF,TGTGCCAGCAGACGCAGCAATCAGCCCCAGCATTTT
NA,TRBV20-1,NA,TRBJ1-2,CSAHVGGLYGYTF,TGCAGTGCGCATGTGGGGGGACTCTATGGCTACACCTTC
few,TRBV15,NA,TRBJ1-2,CATSRVGNYGYTF,TGTGCCACCAGCAGGGTAGGGAACTATGGCTACACCTTC
few,TRBV7-3,TRBD1,TRBJ1-2,CASSSAGGSGYTF,TGTGCCAGCAGCTCCGCAGGGGGGAGTGGCTACACCTTC
few,TRBV15,NA,TRBJ1-6,CATSRDHGQGPRQTRLNYNSPLHF,TGTGCCACCAGCAGAGATCATGGGCAGGGACCCCGCCAAACACGACTCAACTATAATTCACCCCTCCACTTT
NA,TRBV6-1,NA,TRBJ2-6,CASSHKTGAISGANVLTF,TGTGCCAGCAGTCATAAGACAGGCGCCATCTCTGGGGCCAACGTCCTGACTTTC
few,TRBV28,NA,TRBJ2-7,CASSFGYEQYF,TGTGCCAGCAGCTTTGGGTACGAGCAGTACTTC
NA,TRBV7-9,NA,TRBJ1-2,CASSPDNYGYTF,TGTGCCAGCAGCCCAGACAACTATGGCTACACCTTC
few,TRBV15,TRBD2,TRBJ2-5,CATSRLAGQETQYF,TGTGCCACCAGCAGACTAGCGGGCCAAGAGACCCAGTACTTC
few,TRBV19,NA,TRBJ2-7,CASSIGLMTEQYF,TGTGCCAGTAGTATTGGACTTATGACCGAGCAGTACTTC
few,TRBV15,NA,TRBJ1-1,CATSSPGESGALGKAFF,TGTGCCACCAGCAGTCCCGGGGAATCAGGGGCTCTCGGGAAAGCTTTCTTT
few,TRBV7-6,NA,TRBJ2-5,CASSQREGVIGKETQYF,TGTGCCAGCAGCCAGAGAGAGGGAGTAATAGGAAAAGAGACCCAGTACTTC
NA,TRBV6-6,NA,TRBJ1-1,CASSYGARADTEAFF,TGTGCCAGCAGTTATGGGGCCAGGGCGGACACTGAAGCTTTCTTT
NA,TRBV11-2,NA,TRBJ1-3,CASSQGGNTIYF,TGTGCCAGCAGCCAGGGAGGAAACACCATATATTTT
NA,TRBV7-2,NA,TRBJ1-1,CASSFILLNTEAFF,TGTGCCAGCAGCTTCATCTTGCTGAACACTGAAGCTTTCTTT
NA,TRBV4-2,TRBD2,TRBJ2-3,CASSQIAGGLNTQYF,TGTGCCAGCAGCCAAATAGCGGGAGGGTTAAATACGCAGTATTTT
NA,TRBV19,TRBD1,TRBJ2-7,CASSMQGAGEQYF,TGTGCCAGTAGTATGCAGGGGGCTGGCGAGCAATACTTC
few,TRBV4-2,NA,TRBJ2-5,CASSQEGRVRETQYF,TGTGCCAGCAGCCAAGAGGGCAGGGTGAGGGAGACCCAGTACTTC
NA,TRBV15,NA,TRBJ2-5,CATSRDTGARPQYF,TGTGCCACCAGCAGAGATACGGGGGCCCGGCCCCAGTACTTC
once,TRBV24-1,NA,TRBJ2-3,CATQGQRHTGDFRSDTQYF,TGTGCCACCCAGGGACAACGGCACACGGGCGATTTCAGGTCAGATACGCAGTATTTT
NA,TRBV28,TRBD1,TRBJ2-1,CASTFLGGHPTRQGMSEQFF,TGTGCCAGCACCTTTTTGGGGGGACACCCGACCCGACAGGGGATGAGTGAGCAGTTCTTC
few,TRBV6-1,NA,TRBJ2-1,CASSDRSRGASYNEQFF,TGTGCCAGCAGTGATCGATCCAGGGGCGCCTCCTACAATGAGCAGTTCTTC
NA,TRBV7-6,TRBD1,TRBJ2-5,CASSVPGQGWRETQYF,TGTGCCAGCAGCGTCCCGGGACAGGGGTGGCGAGAGACCCAGTACTTC
NA,TRBV10-3,TRBD2,TRBJ2-5,CAIGETGGYQETQYF,TGTGCCATCGGGGAAACGGGAGGGTACCAAGAGACCCAGTACTTC
medium-sized,TRBV6-4,NA,TRBJ2-3,CASSDSSGAADTQYF,TGTGCCAGCAGTGACTCGAGTGGAGCGGCAGATACGCAGTATTTT
NA,TRBV11-2,NA,TRBJ1-1,CASKYGGGPGEAFF,TGTGCCAGCAAATACGGCGGGGGACCCGGAGAAGCTTTCTTT
NA,TRBV15,NA,TRBJ2-5,CATSKQVGLGETQYF,TGTGCCACCAGCAAACAGGTTGGTTTAGGAGAGACCCAGTACTTC
NA,TRBV2,NA,TRBJ2-3,CATLPEASTDTQYF,TGTGCCACCCTTCCGGAGGCTAGCACAGATACGCAGTATTTT
few,TRBV20-1,TRBD2,TRBJ2-5,CSARGSGRETQYF,TGCAGTGCTAGGGGTAGCGGGAGAGAGACCCAGTACTTC
NA,TRBV7-3,NA,TRBJ2-7,CASSLTGTDLPKQYF,TGTGCCAGCAGCTTAACCGGGACGGACCTCCCCAAGCAGTACTTC
few,TRBV4-1,NA,TRBJ2-5,CASSQVRGRGFQETQYF,TGCGCCAGCAGCCAAGTCAGGGGGCGGGGGTTTCAAGAGACCCAGTACTTC
few,TRBV7-3,NA,TRBJ2-1,CASSFGSTGWDEQFF,TGTGCCAGCAGCTTCGGCTCGACGGGTTGGGATGAGCAGTTCTTC
few,TRBV7-3,TRBD1,TRBJ2-1,CASSRPGQGYDEQFF,TGTGCCAGCAGCCGGCCCGGACAGGGCTATGATGAGCAGTTCTTC
few,TRBV20-1,TRBD1,TRBJ1-6,CSAGTGSSYNSPLHF,TGCAGTGCTGGGACAGGGAGCTCCTATAATTCACCCCTCCACTTT
NA,TRBV29-1,TRBD1,TRBJ2-3,CSGGTGDTDTQYF,TGCAGCGGGGGGACAGGGGACACAGATACGCAGTATTTT
NA,TRBV6-1,NA,TRBJ1-1,CASSLLDGTGIRDAFF,TGTGCCAGCAGTCTCCTTGATGGGACCGGAATACGGGATGCTTTCTTT
NA,TRBV20-1,NA,TRBJ2-3,CSAKGVPGTDTQYF,TGCAGTGCCAAGGGAGTTCCTGGCACAGATACGCAGTATTTT
NA,TRBV20-1,TRBD1,TRBJ2-7,CSAAGGSDEQYF,TGCAGTGCTGCAGGGGGATCAGACGAGCAGTACTTC
few,TRBV28,TRBD2,TRBJ2-1,CASSGPGTSGRAPYNEQFF,TGTGCCAGCAGTGGCCCCGGGACTAGCGGGAGGGCCCCCTACAATGAGCAGTTCTTC
NA,TRBV20-1,TRBD2,TRBJ2-1,CSARDRLGTSGRGGTYNEQFF,TGCAGTGCTAGAGATCGCTTGGGGACTAGCGGGAGGGGAGGAACCTACAATGAGCAGTTCTTC
few,TRBV27,NA,TRBJ2-6,CASSPGEFSGANILTF,TGTGCCAGCAGTCCAGGGGAGTTCTCTGGGGCCAACATCCTGACTTTC